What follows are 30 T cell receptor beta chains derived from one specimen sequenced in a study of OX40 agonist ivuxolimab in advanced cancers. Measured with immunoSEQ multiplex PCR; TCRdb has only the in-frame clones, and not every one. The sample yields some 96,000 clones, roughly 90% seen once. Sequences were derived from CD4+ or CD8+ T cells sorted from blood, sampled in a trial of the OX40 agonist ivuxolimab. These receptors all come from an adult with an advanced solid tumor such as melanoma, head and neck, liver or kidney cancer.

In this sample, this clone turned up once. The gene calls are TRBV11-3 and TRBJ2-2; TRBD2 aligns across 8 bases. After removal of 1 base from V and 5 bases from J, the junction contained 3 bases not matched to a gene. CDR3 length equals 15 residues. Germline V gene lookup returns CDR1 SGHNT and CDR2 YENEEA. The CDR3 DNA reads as TGTGCCAGCAGCTTAGTGTCTAGCGGGACCGGGGAGCTGTTTTTT. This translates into CASSLVSSGTGELFF.

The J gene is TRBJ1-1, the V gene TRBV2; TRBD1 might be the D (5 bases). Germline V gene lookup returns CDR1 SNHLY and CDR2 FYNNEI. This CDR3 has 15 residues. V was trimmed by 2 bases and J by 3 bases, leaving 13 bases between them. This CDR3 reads CASSENPGQYTEAFF. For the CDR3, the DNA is TGTGCCAGCAGTGAAAATCCAGGGCAATACACTGAAGCTTTCTTT.

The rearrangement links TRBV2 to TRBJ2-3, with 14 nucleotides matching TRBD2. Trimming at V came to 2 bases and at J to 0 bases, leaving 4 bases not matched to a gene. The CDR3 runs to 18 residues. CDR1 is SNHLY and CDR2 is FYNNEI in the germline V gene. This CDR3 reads CASSERLAGGISTDTQYF. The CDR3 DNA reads TGTGCCAGCAGTGAAAGACTAGCGGGGGGGATCAGCACAGATACGCAGTATTTT.

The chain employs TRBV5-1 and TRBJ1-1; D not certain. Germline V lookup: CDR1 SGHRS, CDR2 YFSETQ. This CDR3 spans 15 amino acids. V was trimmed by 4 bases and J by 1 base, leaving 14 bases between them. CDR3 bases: TGCGCCAGCAGCCCGCTTGGAGTGGGGAACACTGAAGCTTTCTTT. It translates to CASSPLGVGNTEAFF. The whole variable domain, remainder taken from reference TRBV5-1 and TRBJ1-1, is KAGVTQTPRYLIKTRGQQVTLSCSPISGHRSVSWYQQTPGQGLQFLFEYFSETQRNKGNFPGRFSGRQFSNSRSEMNVSTLELGDSALYLCASSPLGVGNTEAFFGQGTRLTVV.

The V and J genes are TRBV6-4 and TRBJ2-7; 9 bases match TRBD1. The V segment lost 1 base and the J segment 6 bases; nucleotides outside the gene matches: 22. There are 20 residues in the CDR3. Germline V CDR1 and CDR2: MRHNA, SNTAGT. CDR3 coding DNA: TGTGCCAGCAGTGACTTCTCCAGGGGGGGTCCCGGGGACAGGGCTCGCGAGCAGTACTTC. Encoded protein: CASSDFSRGGPGDRAREQYF.

DNA of the CDR3: TGTGCCAGCAGCCCCCGATTGGGTGAAGCTTTCTTT. This codes for CASSPRLGEAFF. The chain couples TRBV9 to TRBJ1-1; no reliable D call. CDR1 and CDR2 from the germline V gene are SGDLS and YYNGEE. V was clipped by 4 bases and J by 7 bases, with 11 bases between them. The CDR3 is made up of 12 amino acids.

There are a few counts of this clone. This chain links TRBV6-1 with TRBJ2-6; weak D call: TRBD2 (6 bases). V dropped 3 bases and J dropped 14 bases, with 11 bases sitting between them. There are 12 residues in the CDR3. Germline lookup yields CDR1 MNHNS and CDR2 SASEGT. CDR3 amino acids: CASSEGLGLLTF. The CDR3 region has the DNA TGTGCCAGCAGTGAGGGACTTGGCCTCCTGACTTTC.

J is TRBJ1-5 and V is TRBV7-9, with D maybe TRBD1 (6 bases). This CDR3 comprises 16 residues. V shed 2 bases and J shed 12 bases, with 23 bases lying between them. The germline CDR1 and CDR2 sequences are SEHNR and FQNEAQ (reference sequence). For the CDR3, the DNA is TGTGCCAGCAGCTTAACACAGGGAGAAGGCAGGCAGGACCAGCATTTT. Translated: CASSLTQGEGRQDQHF.

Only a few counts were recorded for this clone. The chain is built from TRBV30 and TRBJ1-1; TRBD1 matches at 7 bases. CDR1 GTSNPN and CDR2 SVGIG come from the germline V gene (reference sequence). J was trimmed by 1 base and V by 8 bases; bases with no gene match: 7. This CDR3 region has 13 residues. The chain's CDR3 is CAAAGQWNTEAFF. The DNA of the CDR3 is TGTGCCGCCGCGGGACAGTGGAACACTGAAGCTTTCTTT.

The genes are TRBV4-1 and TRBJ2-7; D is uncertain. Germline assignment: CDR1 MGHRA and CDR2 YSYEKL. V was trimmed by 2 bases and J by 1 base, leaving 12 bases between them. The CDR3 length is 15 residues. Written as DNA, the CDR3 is TGCGCCAGCAGCCAACACCAAGGGCAGTCCTACGAGCAGTACTTC. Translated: CASSQHQGQSYEQYF.

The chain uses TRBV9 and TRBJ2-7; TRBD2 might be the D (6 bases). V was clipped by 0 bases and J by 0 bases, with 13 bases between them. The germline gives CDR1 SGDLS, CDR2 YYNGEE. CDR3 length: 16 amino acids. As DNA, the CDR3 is TGTGCCAGCAGCGTAGACCCCTCGGGAGCCTCCTACGAGCAGTACTTC. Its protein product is CASSVDPSGASYEQYF.

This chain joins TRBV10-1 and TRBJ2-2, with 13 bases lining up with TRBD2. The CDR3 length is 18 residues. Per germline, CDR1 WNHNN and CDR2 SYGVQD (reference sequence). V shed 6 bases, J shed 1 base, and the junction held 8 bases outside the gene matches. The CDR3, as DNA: TGCGCCAGCAGCGGCGGGACTAGCGGGGCTATGAACACCGGGGAGCTGTTTTTT. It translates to CASSGGTSGAMNTGELFF.

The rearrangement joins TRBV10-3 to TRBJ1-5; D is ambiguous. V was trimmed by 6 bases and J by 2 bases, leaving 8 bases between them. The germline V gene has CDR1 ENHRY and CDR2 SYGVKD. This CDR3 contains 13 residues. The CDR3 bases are TGTGCCATCAGAGAGGAGGGCAATCAGCCCCAGCATTTT. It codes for CAIREEGNQPQHF.

CDR3 sequence: CASSLTQGIFYGYTF. DNA of the CDR3: TGTGCCAGCAGCTTGACACAGGGGATTTTCTATGGCTACACCTTC. The rearrangement joins TRBV5-4 to TRBJ1-2; 7 bases align to TRBD1. V shed 1 base and J 4 bases; nucleotides not matched to a gene: 7. CDR1 and CDR2 (germline): SGHNT, YYREEE (reference sequence). This CDR3 is 15 amino acids long. The full variable domain, with the rest looked up from reference TRBV5-4 and TRBJ1-2, is ETGVTQSPTHLIKTRGQQVTLRCSSQSGHNTVSWYQQALGQGPQFIFQYYREEENGRGNFPPRFSGLQFPNYSSELNVNALELDDSALYLCASSLTQGIFYGYTFGSGTRLTVV.

The CDR3 DNA reads as TGTGCCAGCAGCGCACGGGACACCTTCCACGAGCAGTACTTC. Translating it yields CASSARDTFHEQYF. V gene TRBV9 combines with J gene TRBJ2-7, with D possibly matching TRBD1 (6 bases). The CDR3 totals 14 residues. The V gene's germline CDR1 is SGDLS and CDR2 YYNGEE. The V end was cut by 3 bases, the J end by 5 bases, with 15 bases between.

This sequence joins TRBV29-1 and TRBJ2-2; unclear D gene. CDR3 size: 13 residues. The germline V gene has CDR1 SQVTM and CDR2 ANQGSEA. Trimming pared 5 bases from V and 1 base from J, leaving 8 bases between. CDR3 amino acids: CSVFAQNTGELFF. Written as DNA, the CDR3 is TGCAGCGTTTTCGCTCAGAACACCGGGGAGCTGTTTTTT.

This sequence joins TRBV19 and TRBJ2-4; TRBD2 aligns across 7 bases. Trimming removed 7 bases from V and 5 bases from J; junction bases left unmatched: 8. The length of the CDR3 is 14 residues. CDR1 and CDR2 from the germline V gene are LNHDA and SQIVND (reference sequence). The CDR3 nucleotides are TGTGCCAGTAAGAGGAGCCTAGCGGAAAACATTCAGTACTTC. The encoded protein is CASKRSLAENIQYF.

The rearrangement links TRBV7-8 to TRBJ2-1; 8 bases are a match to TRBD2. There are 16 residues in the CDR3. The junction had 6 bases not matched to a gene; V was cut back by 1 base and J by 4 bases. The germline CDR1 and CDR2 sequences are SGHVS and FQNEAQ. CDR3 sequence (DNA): TGTGCCAGCAGCTTAGTAGGGACTAGGGGATACAATGAGCAGTTCTTC. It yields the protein CASSLVGTRGYNEQFF.

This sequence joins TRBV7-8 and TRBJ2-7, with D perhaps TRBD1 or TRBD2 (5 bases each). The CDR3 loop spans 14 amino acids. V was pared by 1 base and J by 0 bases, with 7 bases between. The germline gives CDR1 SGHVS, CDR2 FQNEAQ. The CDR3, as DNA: TGTGCCAGCAGCTTAGGGGGGAACTCCTACGAGCAGTACTTC. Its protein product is CASSLGGNSYEQYF.

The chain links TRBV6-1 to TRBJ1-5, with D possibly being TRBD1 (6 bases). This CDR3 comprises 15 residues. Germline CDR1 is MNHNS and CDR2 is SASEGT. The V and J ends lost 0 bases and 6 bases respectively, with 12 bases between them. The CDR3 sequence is CASSEAWAGVQPQHF. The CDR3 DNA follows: TGTGCCAGCAGTGAAGCTTGGGCAGGGGTTCAGCCCCAGCATTTT.

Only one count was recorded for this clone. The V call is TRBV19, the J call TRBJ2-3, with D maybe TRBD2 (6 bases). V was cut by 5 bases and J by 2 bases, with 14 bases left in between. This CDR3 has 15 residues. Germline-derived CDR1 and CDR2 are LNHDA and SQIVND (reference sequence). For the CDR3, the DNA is TGTGCCAGTAGTCGTACTTGGACTACCACAGATACGCAGTATTTT. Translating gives CASSRTWTTTDTQYF. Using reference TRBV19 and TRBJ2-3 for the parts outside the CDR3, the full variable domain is DGGITQSPKYLFRKEGQNVTLSCEQNLNHDAMYWYRQDPGQGLRLIYYSQIVNDFQKGDIAEGYSVSREKKESFPLTVTSAQKNPTAFYLCASSRTWTTTDTQYFGPGTRLTVL.

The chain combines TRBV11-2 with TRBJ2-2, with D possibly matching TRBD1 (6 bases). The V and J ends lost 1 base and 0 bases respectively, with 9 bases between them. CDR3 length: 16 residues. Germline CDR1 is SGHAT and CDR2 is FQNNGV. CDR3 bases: TGTGCCAGCAGCTTAGGACAGGTGTCGAACACCGGGGAGCTGTTTTTT. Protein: CASSLGQVSNTGELFF.

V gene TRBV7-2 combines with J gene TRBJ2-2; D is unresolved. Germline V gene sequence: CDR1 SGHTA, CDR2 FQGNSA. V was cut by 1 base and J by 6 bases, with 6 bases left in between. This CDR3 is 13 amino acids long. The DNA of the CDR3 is TGTGCCAGCAGCTTAGTGTGGTCCGGGGAGCTGTTTTTT. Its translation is CASSLVWSGELFF.

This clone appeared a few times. In DNA form, the CDR3 reads TGTGCCAGCAGCTGGACAGGGAACTATGGCTACACCTTC. Translating gives CASSWTGNYGYTF. The chain has TRBV7-9 and TRBJ1-2; 8 bases map to TRBD1. In germline, CDR1 is SEHNR, CDR2 FQNEAQ (reference sequence). The ends lost 4 bases at V and 2 bases at J; junction bases unmatched: 0. This CDR3 has 13 amino acids.

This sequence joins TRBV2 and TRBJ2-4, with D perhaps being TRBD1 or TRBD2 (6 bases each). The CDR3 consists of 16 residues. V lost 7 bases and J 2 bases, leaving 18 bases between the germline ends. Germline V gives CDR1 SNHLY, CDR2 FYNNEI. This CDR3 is CASIRGPGSPKNIQYF. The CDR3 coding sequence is TGTGCCAGCATTCGGGGGCCCGGTTCCCCCAAAAACATTCAGTACTTC.

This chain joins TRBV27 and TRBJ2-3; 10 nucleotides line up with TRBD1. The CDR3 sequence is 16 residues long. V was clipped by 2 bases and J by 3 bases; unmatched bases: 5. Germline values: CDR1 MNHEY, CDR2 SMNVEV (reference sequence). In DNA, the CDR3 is TGTGCCAGCAGTTTAACCGGGACAGGGGATACAGATACGCAGTATTTT. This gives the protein CASSLTGTGDTDTQYF.

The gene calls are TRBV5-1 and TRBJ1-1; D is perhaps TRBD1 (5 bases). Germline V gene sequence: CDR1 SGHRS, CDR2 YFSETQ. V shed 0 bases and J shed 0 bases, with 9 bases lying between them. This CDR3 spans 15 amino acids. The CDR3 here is CASSLGGALNTEAFF. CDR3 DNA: TGCGCCAGCAGCTTGGGGGGCGCCTTGAACACTGAAGCTTTCTTT.

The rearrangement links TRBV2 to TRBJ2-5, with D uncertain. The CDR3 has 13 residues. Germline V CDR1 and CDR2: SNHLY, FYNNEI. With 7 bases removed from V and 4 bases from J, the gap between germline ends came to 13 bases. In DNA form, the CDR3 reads TGTGCCAGCAAATTAGGAATCCGAGAGACCCAGTACTTC. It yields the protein CASKLGIRETQYF.

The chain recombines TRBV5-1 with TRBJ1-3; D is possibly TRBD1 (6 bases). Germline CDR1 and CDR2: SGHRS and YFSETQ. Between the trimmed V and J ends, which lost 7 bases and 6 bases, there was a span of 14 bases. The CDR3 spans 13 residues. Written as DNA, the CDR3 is TGCGCCAGCGGCCCACAGGGTCAAAACACCATATATTTT. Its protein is CASGPQGQNTIYF.

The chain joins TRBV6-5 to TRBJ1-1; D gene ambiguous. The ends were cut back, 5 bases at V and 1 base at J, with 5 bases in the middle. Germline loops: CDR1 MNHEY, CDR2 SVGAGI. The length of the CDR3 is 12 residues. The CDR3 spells CASSTGNTEAFF. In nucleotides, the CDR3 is TGTGCCAGCAGTACCGGGAACACTGAAGCTTTCTTT.